Each of the 7 T cell receptor beta chains below was sequenced from the same sample in a study of CD8 T cells in ankylosing spondylitis. TCRdb passed the 5' RACE reads through MiXCR, listing each CDR3 protein once. Of roughly 250,000 distinct CDR3 sequences listed, 8.6% are singletons. The material sequenced was blood, either unsorted or a sorted T cell fraction (not recorded which). The receptors were gathered from a male donor with ankylosing spondylitis or in good health (not recorded which).

This clonotype was seen many times. The chain uses TRBV5-1 and TRBJ1-4; unclear D gene. The CDR3 length is 13 residues. The germline V gene encodes CDR1 SGHRS and CDR2 YFSETQ. The V and J ends lost 5 bases and 4 bases respectively, with 9 bases between them. The chain's CDR3 is CASSTGNNEKLFF. In DNA, the CDR3 is TGCGCCAGCAGTACCGGAAATAATGAAAAACTGTTTTTT.

Remarks on this clonotype: The junction does not match germline at one end; this may be a read error. The V and J genes are TRBV9 and TRBJ2-3; 7 bases fit TRBD1. Germline V gene lookup returns CDR1 SGDLS and CDR2 YYNGEE. The CDR3 spans 17 residues. CDR3 coding DNA: TGTGTCAGCAGTGGAGGACCACAGGGGCTTAGCACAGATACGCAGTATTTT. Translating gives CVSSGGPQGLSTDTQYF.

The count of this clonotype is one. The junction differs from germline at one of its ends, possibly a read error. The gene calls are TRBV20-1 and TRBJ2-4; maybe TRBD2 (6 bases). Germline CDR1 and CDR2: DFQATT and SNEGSKA (reference sequence). The CDR3 runs 13 residues. The CDR3 here is CGTGAGAKNTQYF. The CDR3, as DNA: TGCGGAACGGGAGCCGGAGCCAAAAACACTCAGTACTTC.

This clonotype showed up many times. V and J are TRBV5-1 and TRBJ2-6; TRBD2 might be the D (5 bases). The V end lost 5 bases, the J end lost 6 bases, and 6 bases lay between the germline ends. Germline assignment: CDR1 SGHRS and CDR2 YFSETQ. The CDR3 totals 12 residues. The CDR3 loop reads CASREEANVLTF. CDR3 sequence (DNA): TGCGCCAGCAGGGAGGAGGCCAACGTCCTGACTTTC.

This clonotype was recorded many times. This chain joins TRBV20-1 and TRBJ2-3; D is perhaps TRBD2 (6 bases). Germline assignment: CDR1 DFQATT and CDR2 SNEGSKA (reference sequence). The V and J ends lost 3 bases and 0 bases respectively, with 13 bases between them. This CDR3 has 15 amino acids. CDR3 amino acids: CSASQGAGSTDTQYF. The CDR3 DNA sequence: TGCAGTGCTAGTCAAGGGGCGGGAAGCACAGATACGCAGTATTTT.

Turning to this clonotype: Given a much more abundant clone one base away, this may be a read error. CDR3 coding DNA: TGTGCCAGCAGTTACTCGACGAGAGAGCTGTACAATGAGCAGTTCTTC. Translating gives CASSYSTRELYNEQFF. V is TRBV6-5 and J is TRBJ2-1; D is uncertain. Germline assignment: CDR1 MNHEY and CDR2 SVGAGI. Trimming removed 0 bases at V and 4 bases at J, with 13 bases between. This CDR3 spans 16 amino acids.

There are many counts of this clonotype. This rearrangement joins TRBV20-1 to TRBJ2-1, with 9 bases lining up with TRBD2. CDR3 length equals 16 residues. After removal of 1 base from V and 0 bases from J, the junction contained 4 bases not matched to a gene. CDR1 and CDR2 (germline): DFQATT, SNEGSKA (reference sequence). Here the CDR3 reads CSARGAGGTSYNEQFF. In DNA form, the CDR3 reads TGCAGTGCTAGAGGAGCGGGAGGCACCTCCTACAATGAGCAGTTCTTC.